Following are 29 T cell receptor beta chains from one sample sequenced in a study of read filtering for tumor transcriptome and immune sequencing. Molecular barcoded adaptors covering alpha/delta and beta/gamma chains were used on approximately 400 ng RNA. Using its own MiXCR run on the reads, TCRdb lists one record per CDR3 protein. The sample records about 46,000 distinct CDR3 sequences, around 19% being singletons. The material sequenced was a population of CD138-negative cells sorted from bone marrow. The receptor source for this set is a donor aged 40 or older with multiple myeloma.

This clonotype was counted at least ten times. The chain combines TRBV15 with TRBJ2-4; maybe TRBD2 (6 bases). Deletions cut 2 bases from V and 4 bases from J, with 12 bases between. This CDR3 contains 15 residues. Germline CDR1 LNHNV, CDR2 YYDKDF (reference sequence). The CDR3 DNA follows: TGTGCCACCAGCAGAAGAGCGGAGGGGAAAAACATTCAGTACTTC. It specifies CATSRRAEGKNIQYF.

Only one count was recorded for this clonotype. The V call is TRBV29-1, the J call TRBJ2-5; D possibly corresponds to TRBD1 (5 bases). Germline-derived CDR1 and CDR2 are SQVTM and ANQGSEA. This CDR3 spans 17 amino acids. The ends were cut back, 3 bases at V and 1 base at J, with 21 bases in the middle. CDR3 DNA sequence: TGCAGCGTTGATACTCTTAGCTCGCGAGACAGCCAAGAGACCCAGTACTTC. Translation gives CSVDTLSSRDSQETQYF.

A note on this clonotype: Given a far larger clone just one base away, this is likely a sequencing read error. V gene TRBV4-2 combines with J gene TRBJ2-3; 11 bases map to TRBD2. The germline CDR1 and CDR2 sequences are LGHNA and YNFKEQ. The CDR3 spans 16 residues. In nucleotides, the CDR3 is TGTGTCAGCAGCCTCAGGACTAGCGGGAGCACAGATACGCAGTATTTT. It is translated as CVSSLRTSGSTDTQYF.

Of note for this clonotype: The germline gene is not matched at one end of the junction; a read error may be the cause. This chain connects TRBV7-9 to TRBJ1-1; 9 nucleotides line up with TRBD1. Looked up from germline, CDR1 is SEHNR and CDR2 is FQNEAQ (reference sequence). This CDR3 is built from 17 residues. The CDR3 DNA reads as TGTGCTAGCAGCACGGGGGTCCCGGGACAGGGTTGGACTGGAGCTTTCTTT. This translates into CASSTGVPGQGWTGAFF.

The V and J genes are TRBV20-1 and TRBJ2-7; maybe TRBD2 (5 bases). The germline gives CDR1 DFQATT, CDR2 SNEGSKA (reference sequence). The CDR3 spans 15 residues. Trimming shortened V by 5 bases and J by 3 bases, and 20 bases separated the two germline ends. CDR3 residues: CSAYDGGQAHYEQYF. CDR3 nucleotide sequence: TGCAGTGCTTACGATGGCGGGCAGGCTCACTACGAGCAGTACTTC.

As regards this clonotype: One junction end does not reproduce the germline sequence, and a read error may be involved. The chain uses TRBV28 and TRBJ2-1, with 12 bases that match TRBD2. The CDR3 has 18 residues. CDR1 and CDR2 (germline): MDHEN, SYDVKM. CDR3 sequence: CGSSLLGLAGSSYNQQFF. CDR3 nucleotides: TGTGGCAGCAGTCTATTAGGACTAGCGGGAAGCTCCTACAATCAGCAGTTCTTC.

Only a few counts were recorded for this clonotype. The chain carries TRBV6-2 or TRBV6-3 and TRBJ2-3; D is unresolved. The CDR3 runs to 16 residues. Germline CDR1 is MNHEY and CDR2 is SVGEGT. The V end was cut by 7 bases, the J end by 4 bases, with 21 bases between. The CDR3 region is CASTLPPKWSADTQYF. DNA of the CDR3: TGTGCCAGCACCCTCCCCCCCAAATGGAGCGCAGATACGCAGTATTTT.

In its sample, this clonotype was seen many times. The V and J genes are TRBV3-1 and TRBJ2-7; D perhaps matches TRBD2 (6 bases). This CDR3 contains 16 residues. The germline gives CDR1 LGHDT, CDR2 YNNKEL (reference sequence). V lost 0 bases and J 5 bases, leaving 17 bases between the germline ends. The CDR3 reads CASSQEGGVSFHEQYF. For the CDR3, the DNA is TGTGCCAGCAGCCAAGAGGGGGGAGTTTCCTTTCACGAGCAGTACTTC.

V is TRBV28 and J is TRBJ2-5, with 12 bases aligning to TRBD2. From germline, CDR1 is MDHEN and CDR2 SYDVKM. This CDR3 region has 15 residues. The ends lost 6 bases at V and 1 base at J; junction bases unmatched: 3. CDR3 amino acids: CASSGTSGPQETQYF. DNA for the CDR3: TGTGCCAGCAGCGGGACTAGCGGGCCCCAAGAGACCCAGTACTTC.

Ten or more counts support this clonotype. The CDR3 spells CASSFSGSRDNEQFF. The CDR3 nucleotides are TGCGCCAGCAGCTTTAGCGGGAGCCGAGACAATGAGCAGTTCTTC. This rearrangement joins TRBV5-1 to TRBJ2-1; 9 bases match TRBD2. With 2 bases clipped from V and 5 bases from J, the junction kept 5 bases outside the gene matches. Germline values: CDR1 SGHRS, CDR2 YFSETQ. The CDR3 length is 15 residues.

V and J are TRBV9 and TRBJ2-5, with D possibly called TRBD1 or TRBD2 (6 bases each). Trimming shortened V by 4 bases and J by 4 bases, and 17 bases separated the two germline ends. The germline V gene encodes CDR1 SGDLS and CDR2 YYNGEE. The CDR3 runs to 15 residues. The CDR3 DNA follows: TGTGCCAGCAGCCCCCCTGACGGGGGCGGAGAGACCCAGTACTTC. Protein sequence: CASSPPDGGGETQYF. Full variable domain (rest looked up from reference TRBV9 and TRBJ2-5): DSGVTQTPKHLITATGQRVTLRCSPRSGDLSVYWYQQSLDQGLQFLIQYYNGEERAKGNILERFSAQQFPDLHSELNLSSLELGDSALYFCASSPPDGGGETQYFGPGTRLLVL.

The sample holds many counts of this clonotype. The chain employs TRBV20-1 and TRBJ1-5, with 7 bases lining up with TRBD1. In germline, CDR1 is DFQATT, CDR2 SNEGSKA (reference sequence). This CDR3 contains 15 residues. V dropped 6 bases and J dropped 6; count of bases not matched to a gene: 14. This CDR3 is CSASGDRDVSQPQHF. The CDR3 nucleotides are TGCAGTGCCTCGGGAGACAGGGACGTAAGTCAGCCCCAGCATTTT.

Many counts were recorded for this clonotype. The rearrangement joins TRBV4-1 to TRBJ2-1; D uncertain. Germline V CDR1 and CDR2: MGHRA, YSYEKL. V dropped 3 bases and J dropped 7 bases, with 4 bases sitting between them. The CDR3 is 11 residues long. CDR3 sequence (DNA): TGCGCCAGCAGCCAGGATAATGAGCAGTTCTTC. Amino acid sequence: CASSQDNEQFF.

The chain recombines TRBV5-1 with TRBJ2-1; possible D gene TRBD1, 5 bases. CDR1 SGHRS and CDR2 YFSETQ come from the germline V gene. The V end was cut by 2 bases, the J end by 3 bases, with 12 bases between. This CDR3 is built from 15 residues. The CDR3 here is CASSFGGRGYNEQFF. The DNA of the CDR3 is TGCGCCAGCAGCTTCGGCGGAAGGGGCTACAATGAGCAGTTCTTC. The whole variable domain, filled in from reference TRBV5-1 and TRBJ2-1, reads KAGVTQTPRYLIKTRGQQVTLSCSPISGHRSVSWYQQTPGQGLQFLFEYFSETQRNKGNFPGRFSGRQFSNSRSEMNVSTLELGDSALYLCASSFGGRGYNEQFFGPGTRLTVL.

The chain carries TRBV7-2 and TRBJ2-5, with 11 bases matching TRBD2. Losses at the gene ends were 5 bases for V and 4 bases for J; bases not matched to a gene: 15. Germline V lookup: CDR1 SGHTA, CDR2 FQGNSA. This CDR3 comprises 18 residues. In DNA, the CDR3 is TGTGCCAGCAGCCCGATTATTTCTGGGACTAGCGGTATAGAGACCCAGTACTTC. Translating it yields CASSPIISGTSGIETQYF.

On this clonotype: A much larger clonotype is one base distant, so this may be a read error. The chain recombines TRBV29-1 with TRBJ2-3, with a weak D call TRBD2 (6 bases). Germline values: CDR1 SQVTM, CDR2 ANQGSEA. This CDR3 is built from 14 residues. V lost 3 bases to trimming and J lost 0 bases, with 10 bases between them. The CDR3 spells CSVDNGGSTDTQYF. The CDR3 DNA sequence: TGCAGCGTTGATAACGGGGGTAGCACAGATACGCAGTATTTT.

Remarks on this clonotype: A much larger clone is a single base away; this may be a read error. V gene TRBV6-6 combines with J gene TRBJ2-6, with 8 bases aligning to TRBD2. This CDR3 spans 19 amino acids. With V trimmed by 4 bases and J by 0 bases, 11 bases remained unmatched. From germline, CDR1 is MNHNY and CDR2 SVGAGI (reference sequence). CDR3 loop: CASSSLPAGAVSGANVLTF. For the CDR3, the DNA is TGTGCCAGCAGTTCCCTCCCAGCGGGAGCCGTCTCTGGGGCCAACGTCCTGACTTTC.

Many counts were recorded for this clonotype. The rearrangement uses TRBV29-1 and TRBJ2-5; either TRBD1 or TRBD2 may fit D (6 bases each). Trimming removed 5 bases from V and 5 bases from J, with 15 bases in between. Germline V lookup: CDR1 SQVTM, CDR2 ANQGSEA. The CDR3 contains 13 residues. The CDR3 nucleotides read TGCAGCGTTTTCCTGGACAGCGGGGAGACCCAGTACTTC. The encoded protein is CSVFLDSGETQYF.

This clonotype was counted ten times or more. V usage is TRBV7-9 and J usage is TRBJ2-1; possible D gene TRBD1, 6 bases. The CDR3 spans 12 residues. With 6 bases removed from V and 10 bases from J, the gap between germline ends came to 13 bases. The germline V gene encodes CDR1 SEHNR and CDR2 FQNEAQ (reference sequence). CDR3 nucleotides: TGTGCCAGCAGACAACAGGGTCGAGAGCAGTTCTTC. It is translated as CASRQQGREQFF.

This clonotype was counted a few times. This may be a read error, as it is one base from a much larger clone. This chain uses TRBV4-3 with TRBJ2-2; D possibly corresponds to TRBD1 (5 bases). Looked up from germline, CDR1 is LGHNA and CDR2 is YSLEER. The CDR3 has 16 residues. The CDR3 DNA follows: TGCGCCAGCAGCCAAGAAAAGGCAGGGAACGCCGGGGAGCTGTTTTTT. Translating it yields CASSQEKAGNAGELFF.

This clonotype was counted a single time. A much larger clone differs by one base, so this may be a read error. The chain has TRBV7-9 and TRBJ2-7; perhaps TRBD2 as D (6 bases). CDR3 length: 12 residues. V gave up 5 bases and J gave up 3 bases, with 8 bases separating them. Germline assignment: CDR1 SEHNR and CDR2 FQNEAQ (reference sequence). The CDR3 region is CASSPDYYEQYF. CDR3 sequence (DNA): TGTGCCAGCAGCCCGGACTACTACGAGCAGTACTTC.

This clonotype was observed many times. The genes are TRBV12-3 or TRBV12-4 and TRBJ2-5; the match to TRBD2 covers 7 bases. The CDR3 length is 15 residues. V shed 2 bases and J 2 bases; nucleotides not matched to a gene: 5. CDR3 amino acids: CASSLLADIQETQYF. The DNA of the CDR3 is TGTGCCAGCAGTTTACTAGCGGATATTCAAGAGACCCAGTACTTC.

This clonotype came up many times. This chain uses TRBV20-1 with TRBJ2-5; D uncertain. Germline CDR1 is DFQATT and CDR2 is SNEGSKA (reference sequence). Trimming cost V 0 bases and J 6 bases, with 5 bases left between them. There are 11 residues in the CDR3. CDR3 in amino acids: CSARDPKTQYF. Here the CDR3 DNA reads TGCAGTGCTAGAGATCCTAAGACCCAGTACTTC.

This clonotype was seen many times. This chain uses TRBV19 with TRBJ2-1; TRBD2 aligns across 7 bases. J was trimmed by 2 bases and V by 6 bases; bases with no gene match: 7. Germline V CDR1 and CDR2: LNHDA, SQIVND (reference sequence). The length of the CDR3 is 15 residues. The CDR3 bases are TGTGCCAGTAGGAGACGGGGGGACCCCTACAATGAGCAGTTCTTC. Its protein product is CASRRRGDPYNEQFF.

Details on this clonotype: Being one base from a much bigger clone, this may be a read error. This chain links TRBV20-1 with TRBJ2-3; 9 bases map to TRBD2. Germline CDR1 DFQATT, CDR2 SNEGSKA (reference sequence). The J segment lost 2 bases and the V segment lost 6 bases, leaving 6 bases of the junction unmatched. This CDR3 has 14 amino acids. The CDR3 sequence is CSAVTSGHTDTQYF. CDR3 DNA: TGCAGTGCGGTGACTAGCGGTCACACAGATACGCAGTATTTT.

The count of this clonotype is one. The gene calls are TRBV11-2 and TRBJ1-1; D remains ambiguous. Per the germline V gene, CDR1 is SGHAT and CDR2 is FQNNGV. V gave up 2 bases and J gave up 3 bases, with 7 bases separating them. The CDR3 extends over 13 amino acids. Here the CDR3 reads CASSLLVDTEAFF. The CDR3 nucleotides are TGTGCCAGCAGCTTATTAGTGGACACTGAAGCTTTCTTT.

This clonotype occurred many times. The J gene is TRBJ2-7, the V gene TRBV5-1, with 8 bases identical to TRBD1. The CDR3 extends over 17 amino acids. Looked up from germline, CDR1 is SGHRS and CDR2 is YFSETQ. J was trimmed by 2 bases and V by 3 bases; bases with no gene match: 13. The CDR3 loop reads CASSSTGGTTMAYEQYF. CDR3 nucleotide sequence: TGCGCCAGCAGCTCCACAGGGGGTACGACAATGGCCTACGAGCAGTACTTC.

This clonotype was seen only a few times. This rearrangement joins TRBV7-9 to TRBJ2-7, with 8 bases identical to TRBD1. V lost 9 bases, J lost 7 bases, and 8 bases stayed unmatched. The CDR3 spans 12 residues. CDR1 is SEHNR, CDR2 FQNEAQ, per germline (reference sequence). CDR3 DNA: TGTGCCAGTATAGACAGGGGCGGAGAGCAGTACTTC. This sequence encodes CASIDRGGEQYF.

Many counts were recorded for this clonotype. The chain uses TRBV4-2 and TRBJ2-5, with D possibly matching TRBD2 (5 bases). Trimming removed 0 bases from V and 5 bases from J, with 13 bases in between. CDR3 length: 15 amino acids. CDR1 and CDR2 (germline): LGHNA, YNFKEQ. CDR3: CASSQDDGVYETQYF. CDR3 in DNA: TGTGCCAGCAGCCAAGATGACGGGGTCTACGAGACCCAGTACTTC.